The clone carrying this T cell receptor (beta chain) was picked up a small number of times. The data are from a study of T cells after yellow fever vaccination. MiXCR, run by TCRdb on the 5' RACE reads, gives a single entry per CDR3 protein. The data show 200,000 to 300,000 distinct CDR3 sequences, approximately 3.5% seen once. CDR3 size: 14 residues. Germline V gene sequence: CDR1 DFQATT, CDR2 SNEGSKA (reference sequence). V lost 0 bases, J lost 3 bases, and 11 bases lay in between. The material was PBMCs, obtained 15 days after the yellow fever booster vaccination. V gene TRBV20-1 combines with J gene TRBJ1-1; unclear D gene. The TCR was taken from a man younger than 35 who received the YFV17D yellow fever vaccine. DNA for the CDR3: TGCAGTGCTAGAGATCTGTCGGCGTACACTGAAGCTTTCTTT. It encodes CSARDLSAYTEAFF.